The 17 T cell receptor beta chains reported below all come from one sample, sequenced in a study of blood T cell repertoires in COVID-19 (TCRdb year 2020). The library was produced with the immunoSEQ multiplex PCR assay. TCRdb mirrors the immuneACCESS table, restricted to in-frame sequences. Some clones are absent from its copies; in checked studies, under half trace to an unresolved V gene, and the reason for the others is unknown. The sample has some 150,000 clones on record, about 75% of them singletons. The ten top clones hold around 3.2% of the sample. The sample taken for sequencing was PBMCs or T cells enriched from blood (not recorded which). The receptors come from a woman aged 45-60 years who had recovered from COVID-19.

This clone was picked up one time. The chain employs TRBV5-1 and TRBJ2-3; TRBD2 aligns across 7 bases. This CDR3 is 15 amino acids long. The V gene's germline CDR1 is SGHRS and CDR2 YFSETQ. With 0 bases clipped from V and 7 bases from J, the junction kept 8 bases outside the gene matches. CDR3 bases: TGCGCCAGCAGCTTGGAGGGAGGGAGGGCCAATACGCAGTATTTT. Translation gives CASSLEGGRANTQYF. The full variable domain, in which reference TRBV5-1 and TRBJ2-3 provide the parts outside the CDR3, is KAGVTQTPRYLIKTRGQQVTLSCSPISGHRSVSWYQQTPGQGLQFLFEYFSETQRNKGNFPGRFSGRQFSNSRSEMNVSTLELGDSALYLCASSLEGGRANTQYFGPGTRLTVL.

The table lists this clone with a count of one. The genes are TRBV4-1 and TRBJ2-5, with D possibly TRBD1 on 5 matching bases. Trimming removed 2 bases at V and 5 bases at J, with 9 bases between. Germline V gives CDR1 MGHRA, CDR2 YSYEKL. The CDR3 loop spans 13 amino acids. CDR3 loop: CASSQLTEETQYF. DNA for the CDR3: TGCGCCAGCAGCCAACTGACAGAGGAGACCCAGTACTTC.

This clone was counted many times. The V and J genes are TRBV29-1 and TRBJ2-5; 15 positions match TRBD2. The CDR3 length is 14 residues. After removal of 6 bases from V and 5 bases from J, the junction contained 4 bases not matched to a gene. From germline, CDR1 is SQVTM and CDR2 ANQGSEA. The CDR3 loop reads CSVGLAGGSETQYF. For the CDR3, the DNA is TGCAGCGTGGGACTAGCGGGAGGTAGCGAGACCCAGTACTTC.

This chain uses TRBV3-1 (or the pseudogene TRBV3-2) with TRBJ1-6; no clear D. The V end was cut by 1 base, the J end by 7 bases, with 5 bases between. The CDR3 totals 13 residues. CDR1 is LGHDT and CDR2 is YNNKEL in the germline V gene (reference sequence). The CDR3 is CASSQVENSPLHF. DNA of the CDR3: TGTGCCAGCAGCCAAGTAGAAAATTCACCCCTCCACTTT.

This chain uses TRBV9 with TRBJ2-3; no clear D. Looked up from germline, CDR1 is SGDLS and CDR2 is YYNGEE. The CDR3 contains 12 residues. Deletions cut 4 bases from V and 3 bases from J, with 6 bases between. The CDR3 is CASSQMTDTQYF. CDR3 nucleotide sequence: TGTGCCAGCAGCCAAATGACAGATACGCAGTATTTT.

The chain uses TRBV6-5 and TRBJ1-1; TRBD1 is a possible D gene (6 bases). Deletions cut 6 bases from V and 4 bases from J, with 12 bases between. This CDR3 has 13 residues. Germline V gene sequence: CDR1 MNHEY, CDR2 SVGAGI. CDR3 sequence: CASSGGQRTEAFF. The CDR3 DNA reads TGTGCCAGCAGCGGTGGACAGCGCACTGAAGCTTTCTTT.

The rearrangement uses TRBV5-8 and TRBJ2-3, with TRBD1 matching 8 bases. The CDR3 is 16 amino acids. Germline V gives CDR1 SGHTS, CDR2 YDEGEE. V lost 4 bases, J lost 0 bases, and 7 bases stayed unmatched. CDR3 protein: CASSRTWDRSTDTQYF. The DNA of the CDR3 is TGTGCCAGCAGCCGTACCTGGGACAGGAGCACAGATACGCAGTATTTT.

This rearrangement joins TRBV10-2 to TRBJ2-1, with TRBD2 identical over 11 bases. Germline values: CDR1 WSHSY, CDR2 SAAADI. The junction had 3 bases not matched to a gene; V was cut back by 6 bases and J by 8 bases. The CDR3 is made up of 13 amino acids. The CDR3 bases are TGCGCCAGCAGAACTAGCGGGGGCGATGAGCAGTTCTTC. Translation: CASRTSGGDEQFF.

The chain has TRBV9 and TRBJ1-2; D may be TRBD1 (6 bases). The CDR3 is 18 residues long. The germline V gene encodes CDR1 SGDLS and CDR2 YYNGEE. With 0 bases removed from V and 7 bases from J, the gap between germline ends came to 25 bases. As DNA, the CDR3 is TGTGCCAGCAGCGTAGCCCATCCAGGGCAGGGACCAGGGGCTGGCTACACCTTC. It codes for CASSVAHPGQGPGAGYTF.

The chain is built from TRBV12-3 or TRBV12-4 and TRBJ2-3; D is uncertain. Trimming took 10 bases from V and 2 from J, leaving 13 bases between them. The CDR3 sequence is 13 residues long. The CDR3 sequence is CAISTPLTDTQYF. CDR3 bases: TGTGCCATAAGTACACCCCTCACAGATACGCAGTATTTT.

The genes are TRBV28 and TRBJ1-2; tentatively, D is TRBD1 (6 bases). The germline V and J ends were trimmed by 7 bases and 4 bases, with 13 bases remaining between them. This CDR3 region has 13 residues. The germline V gene has CDR1 MDHEN and CDR2 SYDVKM. CDR3 region: CASTETGVYGYTF. The CDR3 DNA reads as TGTGCCAGCACCGAGACAGGCGTCTATGGCTACACCTTC.

The rearrangement links TRBV6-6 to TRBJ2-7; D uncertain. This CDR3 is built from 12 residues. V lost 3 bases and J lost 7, with 10 bases in between. CDR1 is MNHNY and CDR2 is SVGAGI in the germline V gene (reference sequence). DNA for the CDR3: TGTGCCAGCAGTTATCAGTCAGTAGAGCAGTACTTC. Its translation: CASSYQSVEQYF.

This clone showed up just a few times. The chain recombines TRBV27 with TRBJ2-3; 7 bases line up with TRBD1. In germline, CDR1 is MNHEY, CDR2 SMNVEV (reference sequence). The length of the CDR3 is 15 residues. V lost 2 bases to trimming and J lost 7 bases; unmatched junction nucleotides: 9. CDR3 in amino acids: CASSLSAGGMHTQYF. For the CDR3, the DNA is TGTGCCAGCAGTTTAAGCGCAGGGGGAATGCATACGCAGTATTTT.

The chain recombines TRBV5-1 with TRBJ2-5; D call uncertain. There are 14 residues in the CDR3. Germline V CDR1 and CDR2: SGHRS, YFSETQ. V was pared by 0 bases and J by 5 bases, with 11 bases between. The CDR3 DNA sequence: TGCGCCAGCAGCTTGGGGGTAGCAGAGGAGACCCAGTACTTC. Protein product: CASSLGVAEETQYF.

The chain carries TRBV27 and TRBJ2-2; the match to TRBD1 covers 7 bases. Trimming took 7 bases from V and 4 from J; bases not matched to a gene: 9. This CDR3 spans 15 amino acids. CDR1 MNHEY and CDR2 SMNVEV come from the germline V gene (reference sequence). DNA for the CDR3: TGTGCCAGCACGATATTGACAGGGCTCACCGGGGAGCTGTTTTTT. Translation: CASTILTGLTGELFF.

Only a few counts were recorded for this clone. The chain has TRBV18 and TRBJ2-5; 9 nucleotides match TRBD1. The junction had 6 bases not matched to a gene; V was cut back by 5 bases and J by 5 bases. Germline V lookup: CDR1 KGHSH, CDR2 LQKENI. The length of the CDR3 is 14 residues. CDR3 coding DNA: TGTGCCAGCTCAACAACAGGGGGCGAGGAGACCCAGTACTTC. Translation gives CASSTTGGEETQYF.

The V call is TRBV27, the J call TRBJ2-7, with D possibly TRBD2 on 6 matching bases. Trimming stripped 6 bases from V and 6 bases from J, with 18 bases between. The CDR3 is 14 amino acids. Per germline, CDR1 MNHEY and CDR2 SMNVEV (reference sequence). CDR3 in amino acids: CASRAGWGGTEQYF. The CDR3 DNA follows: TGTGCCAGCAGGGCCGGGTGGGGCGGGACCGAGCAGTACTTC.